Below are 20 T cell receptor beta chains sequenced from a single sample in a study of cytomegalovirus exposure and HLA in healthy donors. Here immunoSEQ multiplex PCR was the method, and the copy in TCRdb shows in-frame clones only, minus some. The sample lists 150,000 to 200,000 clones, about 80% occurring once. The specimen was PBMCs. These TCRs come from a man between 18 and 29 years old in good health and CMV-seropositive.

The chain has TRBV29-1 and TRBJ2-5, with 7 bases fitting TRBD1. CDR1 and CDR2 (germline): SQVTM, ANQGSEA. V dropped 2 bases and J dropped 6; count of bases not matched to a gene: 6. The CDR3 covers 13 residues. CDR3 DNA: TGCAGCGTTGAACGACAGGGTGAGAAGACCCAGTACTTC. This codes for CSVERQGEKTQYF.

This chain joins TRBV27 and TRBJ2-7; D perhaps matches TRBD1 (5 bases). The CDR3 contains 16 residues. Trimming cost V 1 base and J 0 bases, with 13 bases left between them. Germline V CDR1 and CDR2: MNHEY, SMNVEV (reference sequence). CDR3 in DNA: TGTGCCAGCAGTTTATGGGGCTCGGCTAGCTCCTACGAGCAGTACTTC. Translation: CASSLWGSASSYEQYF.

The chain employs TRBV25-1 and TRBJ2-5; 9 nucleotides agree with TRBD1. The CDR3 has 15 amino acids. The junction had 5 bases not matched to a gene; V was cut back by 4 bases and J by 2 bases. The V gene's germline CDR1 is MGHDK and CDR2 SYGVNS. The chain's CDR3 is CASSGRQGVQETQYF. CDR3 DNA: TGTGCCAGCAGTGGGCGACAGGGGGTGCAAGAGACCCAGTACTTC.

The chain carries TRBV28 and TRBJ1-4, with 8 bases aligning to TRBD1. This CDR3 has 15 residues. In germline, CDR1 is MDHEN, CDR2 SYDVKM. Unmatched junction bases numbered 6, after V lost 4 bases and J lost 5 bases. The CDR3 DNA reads TGTGCCAGCAGTTCCACGGGACAGGAGAATGAAAAACTGTTTTTT. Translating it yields CASSSTGQENEKLFF. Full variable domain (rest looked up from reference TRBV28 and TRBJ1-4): DVKVTQSSRYLVKRTGEKVFLECVQDMDHENMFWYRQDPGLGLRLIYFSYDVKMKEKGDIPEGYSVSREKKERFSLILESASTNQTSMYLCASSSTGQENEKLFFGSGTQLSVL.

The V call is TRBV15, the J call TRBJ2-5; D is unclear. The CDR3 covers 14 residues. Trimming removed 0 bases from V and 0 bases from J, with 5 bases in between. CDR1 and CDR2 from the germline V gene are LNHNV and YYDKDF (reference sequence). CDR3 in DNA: TGTGCCACCAGCAGAGAACGGTACCAAGAGACCCAGTACTTC. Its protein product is CATSRERYQETQYF.

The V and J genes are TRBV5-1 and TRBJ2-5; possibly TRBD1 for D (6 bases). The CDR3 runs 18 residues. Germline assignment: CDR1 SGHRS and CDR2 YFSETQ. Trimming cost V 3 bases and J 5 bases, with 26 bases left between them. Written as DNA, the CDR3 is TGCGCCAGCAGCTCGACAGGCAATTGGGGCTCGCCGAGGGAGACCCAGTACTTC. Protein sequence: CASSSTGNWGSPRETQYF.

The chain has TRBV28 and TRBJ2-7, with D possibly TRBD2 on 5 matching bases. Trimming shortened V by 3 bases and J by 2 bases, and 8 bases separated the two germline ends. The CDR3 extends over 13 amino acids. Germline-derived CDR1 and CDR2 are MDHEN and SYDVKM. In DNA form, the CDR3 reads TGTGCCAGCAGTTTTCAGAGGGCCTACGAGCAGTACTTC. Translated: CASSFQRAYEQYF.

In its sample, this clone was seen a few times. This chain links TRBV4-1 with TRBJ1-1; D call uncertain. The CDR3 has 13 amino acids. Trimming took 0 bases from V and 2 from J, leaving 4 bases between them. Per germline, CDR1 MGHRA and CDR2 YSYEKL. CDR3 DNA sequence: TGCGCCAGCAGCCAAGACAGAAACACTGAAGCTTTCTTT. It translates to CASSQDRNTEAFF.

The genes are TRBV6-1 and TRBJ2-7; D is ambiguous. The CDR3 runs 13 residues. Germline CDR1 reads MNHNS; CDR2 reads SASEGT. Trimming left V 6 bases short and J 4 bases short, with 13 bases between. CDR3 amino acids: CASSSPDTYEQYF. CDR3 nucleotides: TGTGCCAGCAGCTCACCTGACACTTACGAGCAGTACTTC.

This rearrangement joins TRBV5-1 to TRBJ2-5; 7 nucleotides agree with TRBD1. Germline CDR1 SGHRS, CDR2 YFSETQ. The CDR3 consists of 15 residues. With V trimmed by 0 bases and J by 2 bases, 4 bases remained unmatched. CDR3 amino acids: CASSLVGTVQETQYF. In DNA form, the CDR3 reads TGCGCCAGCAGCTTGGTTGGGACAGTACAAGAGACCCAGTACTTC.

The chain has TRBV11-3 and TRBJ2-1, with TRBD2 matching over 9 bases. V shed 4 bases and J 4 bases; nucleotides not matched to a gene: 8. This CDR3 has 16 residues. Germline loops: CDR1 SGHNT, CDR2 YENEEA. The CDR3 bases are TGTGCCAGCAGCTCCCGTATAGCGGGAGCGTACAATGAGCAGTTCTTC. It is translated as CASSSRIAGAYNEQFF.

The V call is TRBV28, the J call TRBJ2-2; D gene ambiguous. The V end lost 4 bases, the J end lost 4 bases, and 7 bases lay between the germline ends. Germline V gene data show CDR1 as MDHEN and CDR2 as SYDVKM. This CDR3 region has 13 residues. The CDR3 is CASSSPVTGELFF. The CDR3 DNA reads TGTGCCAGCAGTTCCCCGGTCACCGGGGAGCTGTTTTTT. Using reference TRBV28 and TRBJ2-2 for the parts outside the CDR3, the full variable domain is DVKVTQSSRYLVKRTGEKVFLECVQDMDHENMFWYRQDPGLGLRLIYFSYDVKMKEKGDIPEGYSVSREKKERFSLILESASTNQTSMYLCASSSPVTGELFFGEGSRLTVL.

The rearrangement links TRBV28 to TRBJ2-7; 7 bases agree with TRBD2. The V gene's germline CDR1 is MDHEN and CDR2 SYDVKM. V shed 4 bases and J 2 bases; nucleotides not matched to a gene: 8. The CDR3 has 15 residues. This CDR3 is CASSSGRAGPYEQYF. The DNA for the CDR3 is TGTGCCAGCAGTTCGGGGAGGGCAGGGCCCTACGAGCAGTACTTC.

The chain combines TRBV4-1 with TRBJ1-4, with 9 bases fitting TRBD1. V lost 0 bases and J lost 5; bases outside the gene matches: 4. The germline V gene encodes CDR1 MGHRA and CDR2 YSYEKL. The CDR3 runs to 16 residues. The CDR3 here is CASSQDRGTGNEKLFF. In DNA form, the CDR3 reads TGCGCCAGCAGCCAAGATAGGGGGACAGGGAATGAAAAACTGTTTTTT.

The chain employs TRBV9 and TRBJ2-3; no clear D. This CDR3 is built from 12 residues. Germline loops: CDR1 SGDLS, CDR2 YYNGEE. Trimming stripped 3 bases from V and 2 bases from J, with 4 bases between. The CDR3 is CASSGYTDTQYF. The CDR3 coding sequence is TGTGCCAGCAGCGGCTACACAGATACGCAGTATTTT.

CDR3 sequence: CASSQGLAGGPWNEQFF. CDR3 DNA sequence: TGTGCCAGCAGCCAGGGCCTAGCGGGAGGGCCTTGGAATGAGCAGTTCTTC. V is TRBV5-4 and J is TRBJ2-1; 12 bases map to TRBD2. CDR1 and CDR2 (germline): SGHNT, YYREEE (reference sequence). This CDR3 is 17 amino acids long. V lost 4 bases, J lost 7 bases, and 12 bases stayed unmatched.

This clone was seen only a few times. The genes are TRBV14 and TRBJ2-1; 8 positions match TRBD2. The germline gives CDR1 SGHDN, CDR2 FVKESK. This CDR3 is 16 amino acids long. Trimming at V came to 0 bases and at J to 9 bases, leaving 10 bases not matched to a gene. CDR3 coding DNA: TGTGCCAGCAGCCAAGATCTTCAAGCGGGAGAGGGTGAGCAGTTCTTC. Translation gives CASSQDLQAGEGEQFF.

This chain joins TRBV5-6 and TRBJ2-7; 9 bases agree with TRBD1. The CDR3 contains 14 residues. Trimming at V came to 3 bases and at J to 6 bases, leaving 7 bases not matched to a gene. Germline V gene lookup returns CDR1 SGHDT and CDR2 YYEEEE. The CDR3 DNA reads TGTGCCAGCAGCTCCGGGACAGGGCACCGCGAGCAGTACTTC. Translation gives CASSSGTGHREQYF.

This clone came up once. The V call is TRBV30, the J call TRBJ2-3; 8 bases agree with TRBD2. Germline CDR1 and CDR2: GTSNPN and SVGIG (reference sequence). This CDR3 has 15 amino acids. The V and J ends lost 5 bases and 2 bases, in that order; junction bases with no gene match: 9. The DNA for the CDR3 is TGTGCCTGGGGGGCGACGGGAGGGCTCACAGATACGCAGTATTTT. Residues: CAWGATGGLTDTQYF.

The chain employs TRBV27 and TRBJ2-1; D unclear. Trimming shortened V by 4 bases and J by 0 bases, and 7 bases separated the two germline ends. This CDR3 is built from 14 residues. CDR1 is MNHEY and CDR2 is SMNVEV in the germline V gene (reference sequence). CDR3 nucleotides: TGTGCCAGCAGTTGGGCCGGCTCCTACAATGAGCAGTTCTTC. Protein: CASSWAGSYNEQFF.